This passage covers 11 T cell receptor beta chains from one sample sequenced in a study of long-term antiretroviral therapy in people with HIV. The run of the v3.0 immunoSEQ assay was at survey level. Assay: immunoSEQ multiplex PCR; the TCRdb copy retains only in-frame clones and omits some. The sample yields tens of thousands of clones, 84% seen once. This specimen was unsorted PBMCs, taken 0.5 years before starting antiretroviral therapy. These receptors were obtained from a man aged 40-49 years with HIV.

This clone was seen a few times. The chain links TRBV7-8 to TRBJ1-5; D gene ambiguous. Germline assignment: CDR1 SGHVS and CDR2 FQNEAQ. Trimming stripped 5 bases from V and 4 bases from J, with 12 bases between. The CDR3 loop spans 14 amino acids. The CDR3 nucleotides read TGTGCCAGCAGCCCACTACCGGTGAATCAGCCCCAGCATTTT. Its protein product is CASSPLPVNQPQHF.

The chain is built from TRBV5-1 and TRBJ2-1; D is unclear. Germline assignment: CDR1 SGHRS and CDR2 YFSETQ. V lost 0 bases and J lost 4, with 14 bases in between. This CDR3 is 16 amino acids long. CDR3 amino acids: CASSLVSRPTYNEQFF. DNA for the CDR3: TGCGCCAGCAGCTTGGTAAGCAGGCCCACGTACAATGAGCAGTTCTTC.

The chain carries TRBV9 and TRBJ1-1; 7 bases map to TRBD1. J gave up 4 bases and V 6 bases, and 6 bases lay outside the gene matches. The CDR3 loop spans 13 amino acids. The germline V gene encodes CDR1 SGDLS and CDR2 YYNGEE. CDR3: CASNKQGSTEAFF. DNA of the CDR3: TGTGCCAGCAATAAACAGGGGAGCACTGAAGCTTTCTTT.

J is TRBJ2-2 and V is TRBV18; D is undetermined. This CDR3 is 12 amino acids long. V lost 3 bases, J lost 6 bases, and 5 bases lay in between. The germline V gene encodes CDR1 KGHSH and CDR2 LQKENI. This CDR3 reads CASSPPPGELFF. The CDR3 DNA is TGTGCCAGCTCACCTCCCCCCGGGGAGCTGTTTTTT.

The rearrangement uses TRBV19 and TRBJ1-2, with D unresolved. V shed 7 bases and J shed 5 bases, with 20 bases lying between them. The CDR3 is 15 residues long. Germline assignment: CDR1 LNHDA and CDR2 SQIVND (reference sequence). CDR3 DNA: TGTGCCAGTACCCTGGGCCTTCGTGCCGGGTATGGCTACACCTTC. Translated, it gives CASTLGLRAGYGYTF.

The chain joins TRBV7-8 to TRBJ1-2, with D unresolved. Trimming took off 5 bases at V and 4 bases at J, with 17 bases between the two ends. The V gene's germline CDR1 is SGHVS and CDR2 FQNEAQ. This CDR3 contains 15 residues. CDR3 region: CASSSTLAGIYGYTF. The CDR3 coding sequence is TGTGCCAGCAGCAGCACACTCGCGGGAATCTATGGCTACACCTTC. Full variable domain (missing parts from reference TRBV7-8 and TRBJ1-2): GAGVSQSPRYKVAKRGQDVALRCDPISGHVSLFWYQQALGQGPEFLTYFQNEAQLDKSGLPSDRFFAERPEGSVSTLKIQRTQQEDSAVYLCASSSTLAGIYGYTFGSGTRLTVV.

The chain employs TRBV5-1 and TRBJ2-3; D gene ambiguous. V was pared by 5 bases and J by 0 bases, with 4 bases between. The CDR3 totals 12 residues. The germline V gene encodes CDR1 SGHRS and CDR2 YFSETQ. CDR3 in DNA: TGCGCCAGCAGTTCTAGCACAGATACGCAGTATTTT. This sequence encodes CASSSSTDTQYF.

This chain uses TRBV11-2 with TRBJ2-7; 10 nucleotides agree with TRBD2. The germline V gene encodes CDR1 SGHAT and CDR2 FQNNGV. V dropped 4 bases and J dropped 3; count of bases not matched to a gene: 3. The CDR3 contains 14 residues. CDR3 residues: CASSWASGGYEQYF. The CDR3, as DNA: TGTGCCAGCAGCTGGGCTAGCGGGGGCTACGAGCAGTACTTC.

The chain combines TRBV4-2 with TRBJ1-4, with TRBD1 matching 8 bases. Germline V gives CDR1 LGHNA, CDR2 YNFKEQ. Losses at the gene ends were 1 base for V and 5 bases for J; bases not matched to a gene: 0. This CDR3 has 14 amino acids. CDR3 residues: CASSQGQGNEKLFF. CDR3 bases: TGTGCCAGCAGCCAAGGACAGGGGAATGAAAAACTGTTTTTT.

A single count supports this clone. The CDR3 DNA is TGTGCCAGCAGCCCATCTCCGAGAAACTATGGCTACACCTTC. It is translated as CASSPSPRNYGYTF. This chain joins TRBV7-6 and TRBJ1-2, with D unclear. Germline V gene data show CDR1 as SGHVS and CDR2 as FNYEAQ. The CDR3 spans 14 residues. The V and J ends lost 5 bases and 2 bases respectively, with 12 bases between them.

V gene TRBV18 combines with J gene TRBJ2-7; D may be TRBD1 or TRBD2 (5 bases each). Germline CDR1 and CDR2: KGHSH and LQKENI. This CDR3 has 13 amino acids. V was trimmed by 2 bases and J by 7 bases, leaving 12 bases between them. This CDR3 reads CASSPIRDLEQYF. The CDR3 nucleotides are TGTGCCAGCTCACCAATACGGGACCTGGAGCAGTACTTC.